This TCR beta chain is from a study of human T cells and chemical hapten exposure. In the study overall: The patch tests put 0.01% DPC on the skin of the upper back and were read 6 days later. Study results and limitations: No shift was seen in TCRs above 1 in 1000 frequency with DPC sensitization. Compared with pre-sensitization or healthy control sets, expanded TCRs clustered more.

Regarding time point: patch test 3, about 24 weeks after DPC sensitization. Treatment meaning: therapeutic diphenylcyclopropenone sensitization with weekly scalp DPC. Participating donors were patients with alopecia, aged 18 to 70 years, considered appropriate candidates for DPC. A word on this clonotype: Antigen unknown.

TCRdb analysed the RACE reads with MiXCR anew, one entry per CDR3 protein. The sample lists around 70,000 distinct CDR3 sequences, roughly 10% occurring once. The TCR was taken from a woman in her forties or fifties with alopecia areata. Some clones in this sample may be carry-over from other donors' samples. The starting material was whole blood, obtained in connection with sensitization to the hapten diphenylcyclopropenone (DPC).

This CDR3 reads CASSREANEKLFF. In DNA, the CDR3 is TGTGCCAGCAGCCGCGAGGCTAATGAAAAACTGTTTTTT. The chain joins TRBV11-2 to TRBJ1-4; D is unresolved. CDR3 length equals 13 residues. Germline V CDR1 and CDR2: SGHAT, FQNNGV. Trimming removed 5 bases from V and 3 bases from J, with 7 bases in between.